This TCR beta chain was found in a study of blood T cell repertoires in COVID-19. Study at large: Italy, Spain and the United States were the sources of the convalescent and acute COVID-19 samples.

CDR1 and CDR2 (germline): SGHRS, YFSETQ. V was clipped by 3 bases and J by 5 bases; unmatched bases: 6. This CDR3 has 14 residues. A single count supports this clone. The authors' processing: Estimation of nucleated cell counts relied on the amplification of reference gene primers. Generated by immunoSEQ multiplex PCR, the TCRdb table keeps only in-frame clones and is missing some. From that table come the V and J calls and clone size; the DNA was used to work out D and trimming. The profile covers over 150,000 clones, with about 85% appearing a single time and 6.9% taken by the ten largest. This TCR was recovered from a man aged 80 or over with COVID-19, enrolled during active disease. The specimen was peripheral blood. This chain connects TRBV5-1 to TRBJ1-1; 8 bases line up with TRBD1. The CDR3 coding sequence is TGCGCCAGCAGCTCCGGCAGGGGGCTAACTGAAGCTTTCTTT. It specifies CASSSGRGLTEAFF.